A single sample gave rise to the 21 T cell receptor beta chains below, sequenced in a study of blood T cell repertoires in COVID-19 (dated by TCRdb to the early 2020s). The receptor library was made with the immunoSEQ multiplex PCR assay. TCRdb provides this immuneACCESS table in a form limited to in-frame rearrangements. Some clones are lacking; in checked studies, under half of them reflect an unresolved V gene, and why the rest are absent is not known. Recorded for this sample are approximately 34,000 clones; just over 90% of them occurred a single time. The top ten clones comprise roughly 3.5% of the sample. Sequencing was done on a sample of peripheral blood. The source of these receptors is a man between 60 and 75 years old with acute or convalescent COVID-19.

The rearrangement links TRBV19 to TRBJ1-1, with 9 bases that match TRBD1. The CDR3 consists of 14 residues. The V and J ends lost 7 bases and 1 base, in that order; junction bases with no gene match: 4. Germline loops: CDR1 LNHDA, CDR2 SQIVND (reference sequence). The CDR3 nucleotides read TGTGCCAGTATGGGACAGGGCGGGAACACTGAAGCTTTCTTT. Encoded protein: CASMGQGGNTEAFF.

This rearrangement joins TRBV6-5 to TRBJ1-2, with D unclear. The CDR3 runs to 13 residues. Germline-derived CDR1 and CDR2 are MNHEY and SVGAGI. The V gene lost 5 bases and the J gene lost 7 bases, with 14 bases spanning the gap. The DNA of the CDR3 is TGTGCCAGCAGTCTAGAAAGGGCGGGTGGCTACACCTTC. It codes for CASSLERAGGYTF.

This chain links TRBV7-9 with TRBJ1-2, with a weak D call TRBD1 (6 bases). V shed 1 base and J shed 4 bases, with 10 bases lying between them. Germline-derived CDR1 and CDR2 are SEHNR and FQNEAQ (reference sequence). The CDR3 sequence is 14 residues long. The CDR3 bases are TGTGCCAGCAGCTTAGAGAACAGGGCCTATGGCTACACCTTC. This sequence encodes CASSLENRAYGYTF.

The rearrangement joins TRBV6-5 to TRBJ1-4; weak D call: TRBD1 (5 bases). V was pared by 6 bases and J by 0 bases, with 11 bases between. Per germline, CDR1 MNHEY and CDR2 SVGAGI. This CDR3 is 15 amino acids long. CDR3 loop: CASRGRFPTNEKLFF. In DNA form, the CDR3 reads TGTGCCAGCAGGGGGCGATTCCCAACTAATGAAAAACTGTTTTTT.

The V call is TRBV30, the J call TRBJ1-2; TRBD1 matches at 8 bases. The trim removed 4 bases at V and 4 bases at J, leaving 8 bases unmatched. The CDR3 has 14 residues. CDR1 is GTSNPN and CDR2 is SVGIG in the germline V gene (reference sequence). This chain's CDR3 is CAWNMDRVFYGYTF. The CDR3 nucleotides read TGTGCCTGGAATATGGACAGGGTGTTCTATGGCTACACCTTC.

V and J are TRBV29-1 and TRBJ1-1; D is undetermined. This CDR3 contains 12 residues. CDR1 SQVTM and CDR2 ANQGSEA come from the germline V gene. The V gene lost 6 bases and the J gene lost 4 bases, with 12 bases spanning the gap. CDR3 loop: CSVSQAGTEAFF. The CDR3 region has the DNA TGCAGCGTCTCTCAGGCGGGCACTGAAGCTTTCTTT.

The CDR3 loop is CSSGQGAGGQETQYF. DNA for the CDR3: TGCAGCTCTGGACAGGGGGCTGGGGGGCAAGAGACCCAGTACTTC. This chain uses TRBV29-1 with TRBJ2-5, with 11 nucleotides matching TRBD1. CDR3 length: 15 amino acids. The ends lost 8 bases at V and 2 bases at J; junction bases unmatched: 10. Germline lookup yields CDR1 SQVTM and CDR2 ANQGSEA.

The chain combines TRBV11-2 with TRBJ1-1, with D perhaps matching TRBD1 (6 bases). This CDR3 spans 16 amino acids. The germline CDR1 and CDR2 sequences are SGHAT and FQNNGV. V was cut by 5 bases and J by 0 bases, with 16 bases left in between. The CDR3 protein is CASSPIGGDMNTEAFF. In nucleotides, the CDR3 is TGTGCCAGCAGCCCAATAGGTGGGGACATGAACACTGAAGCTTTCTTT.

This clone has only one observation. The chain links TRBV5-6 to TRBJ2-3; D not resolved. The V end was cut by 0 bases, the J end by 5 bases, with 7 bases between. The CDR3 loop spans 13 amino acids. Per the germline V gene, CDR1 is SGHDT and CDR2 is YYEEEE. CDR3 in DNA: TGTGCCAGCAGCTTGGAACGGAGAGATACGCAGTATTTT. Translation: CASSLERRDTQYF.

V is TRBV19 and J is TRBJ2-7; D may be TRBD2 (6 bases). The germline V gene has CDR1 LNHDA and CDR2 SQIVND (reference sequence). The CDR3 spans 15 residues. V was shortened by 3 bases and J by 3 bases, with 15 bases between the two germline ends. The CDR3 loop reads CASSIDGGPDYEQYF. The CDR3 coding sequence is TGTGCCAGTAGTATCGACGGAGGGCCAGACTACGAGCAGTACTTC.

The table lists this clone with a few counts. This chain connects TRBV9 to TRBJ2-3; the D gene is possibly TRBD2 (6 bases). Germline lookup yields CDR1 SGDLS and CDR2 YYNGEE. The length of the CDR3 is 13 residues. Trimming shortened V by 4 bases and J by 10 bases, and 16 bases separated the two germline ends. The CDR3 loop reads CASSRDSGFAQYF. The CDR3 nucleotides are TGTGCCAGCAGCAGGGACTCGGGGTTTGCGCAGTATTTT.

This clone has just one count. This rearrangement joins TRBV3-1 (or the pseudogene TRBV3-2) to TRBJ2-1, with D unresolved. CDR3 length: 15 amino acids. Germline CDR1 LGHDT, CDR2 YNNKEL (reference sequence). Trimming shortened V by 0 bases and J by 6 bases, and 12 bases separated the two germline ends. The CDR3 nucleotides read TGTGCCAGCAGCCAAGAGTCGGTAGCTCCCAATGAGCAGTTCTTC. It specifies CASSQESVAPNEQFF.

The chain joins TRBV12-3 or TRBV12-4 to TRBJ2-5, with D maybe TRBD2 (6 bases). The V end lost 6 bases, the J end lost 5 bases, and 13 bases lay between the germline ends. The CDR3 covers 13 residues. The CDR3 is CASRTRLGETQYF. CDR3 nucleotides: TGTGCCAGCAGGACTAGACTAGGCGAGACCCAGTACTTC.

V usage is TRBV7-3 and J usage is TRBJ2-3; D ambiguous. This CDR3 region has 14 residues. V was pared by 4 bases and J by 6 bases, with 14 bases between. Per germline, CDR1 SGHTA and CDR2 FQGTGA. CDR3 residues: CASSYDSSGDTQYF. The CDR3 DNA is TGTGCCAGCAGCTACGACTCCTCTGGGGATACGCAGTATTTT.

The chain is built from TRBV6-9 and TRBJ1-1; D gene uncertain. The length of the CDR3 is 14 residues. The germline V gene encodes CDR1 MNHGY and CDR2 SVAAGI. Trimming shortened V by 3 bases and J by 5 bases, and 13 bases separated the two germline ends. The CDR3 region has the DNA TGTGCCAGCAGTTACGACGGTGGAGAAACTGAAGCTTTCTTT. It yields the protein CASSYDGGETEAFF.

V and J are TRBV4-3 and TRBJ2-3; 14 bases are a match to TRBD2. Germline V gene data show CDR1 as LGHNA and CDR2 as YSLEER. The CDR3 totals 17 residues. V dropped 2 bases and J dropped 5; count of bases not matched to a gene: 6. In nucleotides, the CDR3 is TGCGCCAGCAGCCAATCGGGACTAGCGGGAGAAGGAGATACGCAGTATTTT. It translates to CASSQSGLAGEGDTQYF.

The chain joins TRBV9 to TRBJ2-1, with 9 bases matching TRBD2. The CDR3 covers 14 residues. From germline, CDR1 is SGDLS and CDR2 YYNGEE. J gave up 2 bases and V 3 bases, and 0 bases lay outside the gene matches. The CDR3: CASSASGAYNEQFF. The CDR3 DNA is TGTGCCAGCAGCGCTAGCGGGGCCTACAATGAGCAGTTCTTC.

This rearrangement joins TRBV7-9 to TRBJ2-1, with 8 bases that match TRBD1. From germline, CDR1 is SEHNR and CDR2 FQNEAQ (reference sequence). Trimming took 1 base from V and 3 from J; bases not matched to a gene: 5. The CDR3 contains 16 residues. CDR3 DNA: TGTGCCAGCAGCTTAGGGACAGGGACCCTCTACAATGAGCAGTTCTTC. Its translation: CASSLGTGTLYNEQFF.

CDR3 amino acids: CASSRQGLWEEAFF. Written as DNA, the CDR3 is TGTGCCAGCAGCCGACAGGGGTTATGGGAAGAAGCTTTCTTT. The rearrangement uses TRBV6-5 and TRBJ1-1, with 8 positions matching TRBD1. The ends lost 6 bases at V and 8 bases at J; junction bases unmatched: 11. The CDR3 loop spans 14 amino acids. CDR1 is MNHEY, CDR2 SVGAGI, per germline.

CDR3 sequence: CASSERSGMIYEQYV. The CDR3 region has the DNA TGTGCCAGCAGTGAAAGGAGCGGGATGATCTACGAGCAGTACGTC. V is TRBV6-1 and J is TRBJ2-7, with 7 nucleotides matching TRBD2. This CDR3 is built from 15 residues. The junction had 7 bases not matched to a gene; V was cut back by 2 bases and J by 3 bases. Per the germline V gene, CDR1 is MNHNS and CDR2 is SASEGT.

This rearrangement joins TRBV6-5 to TRBJ2-3; 7 bases line up with TRBD1. The CDR3 extends over 15 amino acids. The germline V gene encodes CDR1 MNHEY and CDR2 SVGAGI. Losses at the gene ends were 2 bases for V and 6 bases for J; bases not matched to a gene: 8. The CDR3 DNA follows: TGTGCCAGCAGTTACGGCAGGGGGTTATTGGATACGCAGTATTTT. Its protein product is CASSYGRGLLDTQYF.